This T cell receptor (beta chain) derives from a study of neurological immune-mediated disorders. Study-level points and caveats: Multiple sclerosis was found to have the least TCR clonal expansion, below healthy controls, and HTLV-1-associated myelopathy the most.

Of note for this clonotype: Its specificity is not known. One end of the junction does not line up with germline, which may come from a read error.

This CDR3 is 15 amino acids long. Germline V lookup: CDR1 SGDLS, CDR2 YYNGEE. As for time point: longitudinal time-point 3. Unsorted libraries were generated from 2 million PBMCs. These cells had been stored in RNAlater at -80 C. Template-switch 5'RACE cDNA synthesis added a 10-nucleotide unique molecular identifier. Per sequencing run, 15-18 subjects together gave over 170 million TCR-beta sequences. TCRdb recomputed calls from the 5' RACE reads with MiXCR, one row per CDR3 protein. The table records tens of thousands of distinct CDR3 sequences, approximately 15% of them present only once. The chain has TRBV9 and TRBJ2-1; weak D call: TRBD2 (5 bases). This receptor was identified in a man aged 30-40 years in good health. Source material: PBMCs. CDR3 nucleotide sequence: TGTACCAGCAGCGTAGAATCGGGGATCCCGGATGAGCAGTTCTTC. Its translation is CTSSVESGIPDEQFF.